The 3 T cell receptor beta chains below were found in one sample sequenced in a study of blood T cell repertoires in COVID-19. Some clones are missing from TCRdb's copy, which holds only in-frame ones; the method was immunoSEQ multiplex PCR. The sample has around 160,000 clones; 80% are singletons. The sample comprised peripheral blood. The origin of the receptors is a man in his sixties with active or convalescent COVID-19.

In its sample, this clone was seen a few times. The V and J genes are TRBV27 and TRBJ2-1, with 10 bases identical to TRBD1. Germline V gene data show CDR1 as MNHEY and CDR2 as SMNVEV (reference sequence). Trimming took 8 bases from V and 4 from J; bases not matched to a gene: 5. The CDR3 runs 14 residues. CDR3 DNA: TGTGCCAGCGGGACAGGGGTCTCTTACAATGAGCAGTTCTTC. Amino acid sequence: CASGTGVSYNEQFF.

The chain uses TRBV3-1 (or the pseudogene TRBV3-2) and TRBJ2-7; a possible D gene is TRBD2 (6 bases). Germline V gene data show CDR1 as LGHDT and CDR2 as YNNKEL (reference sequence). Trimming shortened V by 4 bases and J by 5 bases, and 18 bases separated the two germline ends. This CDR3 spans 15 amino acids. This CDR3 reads CASSPGGGRSDEQYF. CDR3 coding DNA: TGTGCCAGCAGCCCCGGTGGGGGGAGGTCTGACGAGCAGTACTTC.

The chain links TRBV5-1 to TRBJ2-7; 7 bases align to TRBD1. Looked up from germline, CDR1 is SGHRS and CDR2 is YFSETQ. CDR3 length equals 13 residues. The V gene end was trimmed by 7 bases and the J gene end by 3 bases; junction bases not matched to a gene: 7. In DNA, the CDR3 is TGCGCCAGCCTCCCGGGACAGCACTACGAGCAGTACTTC. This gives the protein CASLPGQHYEQYF.